These 8 T cell receptor beta chains were sequenced from one sample in a study of blood T cell repertoires in COVID-19. Clones were sequenced by immunoSEQ multiplex PCR, and TCRdb holds only the in-frame ones, with some missing. Among under 150,000 clones, around 85% were seen once, and the ten largest hold roughly 4%. The sequenced sample consisted of peripheral blood. The source of these receptors is a human donor in a cohort sampled during active COVID-19.

V usage is TRBV5-6 and J usage is TRBJ2-3, with 13 bases identical to TRBD2. The germline gives CDR1 SGHDT, CDR2 YYEEEE. The J segment lost 3 bases and the V segment lost 4 bases, leaving 8 bases of the junction unmatched. This CDR3 contains 17 residues. The CDR3 sequence is CASSAGLAGRGTDTQYF. The CDR3 coding sequence is TGTGCCAGCAGCGCGGGACTAGCGGGAAGGGGGACAGATACGCAGTATTTT.

This clone appeared a single time. The chain carries TRBV2 and TRBJ2-3; D possibly corresponds to TRBD2 (6 bases). The V end lost 7 bases, the J end lost 2 bases, and 13 bases lay between the germline ends. CDR1 and CDR2 (germline): SNHLY, FYNNEI. CDR3 size: 14 residues. The CDR3 DNA reads as TGTGCCAGCAACAGGCGGGGAATCACAGATACGCAGTATTTT. This codes for CASNRRGITDTQYF. The complete variable domain, with remaining parts taken from reference TRBV2 and TRBJ2-3, reads EPEVTQTPSHQVTQMGQEVILRCVPISNHLYFYWYRQILGQKVEFLVSFYNNEISEKSEIFDDQFSVERPDGSNFTLKIRSTKLEDSAMYFCASNRRGITDTQYFGPGTRLTVL.

The chain recombines TRBV6-6 with TRBJ1-2; D is ambiguous. With 2 bases removed from V and 6 bases from J, the gap between germline ends came to 10 bases. CDR3 length: 13 residues. Looked up from germline, CDR1 is MNHNY and CDR2 is SVGAGI (reference sequence). In DNA, the CDR3 is TGTGCCAGCAGTTACAGCGGAAAGAATGGCTACACCTTC. Translation gives CASSYSGKNGYTF.

This chain uses TRBV6-5 with TRBJ1-4; 7 bases agree with TRBD1. Germline V gene lookup returns CDR1 MNHEY and CDR2 SVGAGI. Trimming at V came to 4 bases and at J to 5 bases, leaving 7 bases not matched to a gene. The CDR3 is 15 amino acids. The CDR3 nucleotides are TGTGCCAGCAGTTTTTCGGACAGGAGAAATGAAAAACTGTTTTTT. Translation: CASSFSDRRNEKLFF.

V is TRBV27 and J is TRBJ2-5; D is possibly TRBD2 (6 bases). Germline V gene sequence: CDR1 MNHEY, CDR2 SMNVEV (reference sequence). V was clipped by 4 bases and J by 5 bases, with 14 bases between them. The CDR3 has 14 residues. CDR3 DNA: TGTGCCAGCAGTTATGGAGGGGTTTGGGAGACCCAGTACTTC. This translates into CASSYGGVWETQYF.

The chain uses TRBV7-9 and TRBJ2-5, with 7 bases matching TRBD2. There are 15 residues in the CDR3. J was trimmed by 2 bases and V by 5 bases; bases with no gene match: 8. Germline loops: CDR1 SEHNR, CDR2 FQNEAQ (reference sequence). The CDR3 protein is CASSRVVGGQETQYF. Written as DNA, the CDR3 is TGTGCCAGCAGCCGTGTGGTGGGGGGGCAAGAGACCCAGTACTTC. Together with reference TRBV7-9 and TRBJ2-5, the CDR3 gives the full variable domain: DTGVSQNPRHKITKRGQNVTFRCDPISEHNRLYWYRQTLGQGPEFLTYFQNEAQLEKSRLLSDRFSAERPKGSFSTLEIQRTEQGDSAMYLCASSRVVGGQETQYFGPGTRLLVL.

The chain has TRBV3-1 (or the pseudogene TRBV3-2) and TRBJ2-1; 7 nucleotides match TRBD2. V lost 4 bases to trimming and J lost 1 base; unmatched junction nucleotides: 10. The CDR3 extends over 17 amino acids. CDR1 LGHDT and CDR2 YNNKEL come from the germline V gene (reference sequence). CDR3 DNA sequence: TGTGCCAGCAGCCCCCATGGCGCGGGGGTTTCCTACAATGAGCAGTTCTTC. Amino acids: CASSPHGAGVSYNEQFF.

The chain recombines TRBV7-6 with TRBJ1-1, with 8 bases aligning to TRBD1. CDR1 is SGHVS and CDR2 is FNYEAQ in the germline V gene. The CDR3 totals 13 residues. V lost 4 bases to trimming and J lost 4 bases; unmatched junction nucleotides: 2. The CDR3 DNA sequence: TGTGCCAGCAGCTATGGACAGGGCACTGAAGCTTTCTTT. Amino acid sequence: CASSYGQGTEAFF.